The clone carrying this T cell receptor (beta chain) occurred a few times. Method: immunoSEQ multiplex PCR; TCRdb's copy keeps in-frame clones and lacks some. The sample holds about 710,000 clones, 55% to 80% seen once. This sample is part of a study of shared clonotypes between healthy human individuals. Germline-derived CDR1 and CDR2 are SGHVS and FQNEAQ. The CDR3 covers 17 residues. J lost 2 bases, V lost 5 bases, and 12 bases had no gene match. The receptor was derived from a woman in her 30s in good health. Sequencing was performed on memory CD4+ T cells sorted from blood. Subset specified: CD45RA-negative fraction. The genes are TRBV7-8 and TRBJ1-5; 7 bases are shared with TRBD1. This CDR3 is CASSPNQGGSRNQPQHF. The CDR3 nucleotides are TGTGCCAGCAGCCCCAACCAGGGGGGTTCGCGCAATCAGCCCCAGCATTTT.